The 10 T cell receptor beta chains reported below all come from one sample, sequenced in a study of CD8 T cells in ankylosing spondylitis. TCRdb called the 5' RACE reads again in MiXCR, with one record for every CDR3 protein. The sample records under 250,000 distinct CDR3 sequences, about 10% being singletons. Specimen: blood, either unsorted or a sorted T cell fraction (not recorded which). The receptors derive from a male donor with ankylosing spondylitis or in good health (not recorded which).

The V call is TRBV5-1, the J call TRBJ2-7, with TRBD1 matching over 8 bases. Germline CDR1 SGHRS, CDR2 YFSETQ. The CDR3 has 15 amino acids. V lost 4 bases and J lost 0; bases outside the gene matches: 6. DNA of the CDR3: TGCGCCAGCAGCGCGACGGGACAGGTCTCCTACGAGCAGTACTTC. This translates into CASSATGQVSYEQYF.

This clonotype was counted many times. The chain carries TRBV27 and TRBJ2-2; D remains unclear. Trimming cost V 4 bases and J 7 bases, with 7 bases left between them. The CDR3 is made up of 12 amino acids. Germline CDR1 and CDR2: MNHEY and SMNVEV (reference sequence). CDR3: CASSSKGGELFF. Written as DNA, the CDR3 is TGTGCCAGCAGTTCCAAGGGCGGGGAGCTGTTTTTT.

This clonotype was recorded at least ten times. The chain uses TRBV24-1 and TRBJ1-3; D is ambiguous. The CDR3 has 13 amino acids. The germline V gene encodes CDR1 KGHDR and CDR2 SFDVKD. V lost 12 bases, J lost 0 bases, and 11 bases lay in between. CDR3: CAFGRFSGNTIYF. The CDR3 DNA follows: TGTGCCTTTGGACGGTTCTCTGGAAACACCATATATTTT.

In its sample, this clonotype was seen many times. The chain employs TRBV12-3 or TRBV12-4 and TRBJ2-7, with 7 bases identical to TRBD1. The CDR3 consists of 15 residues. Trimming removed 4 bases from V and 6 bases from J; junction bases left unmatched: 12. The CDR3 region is CASSSLERGQSEQYF. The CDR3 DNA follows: TGTGCCAGCAGTTCCCTAGAGAGGGGACAGTCCGAGCAGTACTTC.

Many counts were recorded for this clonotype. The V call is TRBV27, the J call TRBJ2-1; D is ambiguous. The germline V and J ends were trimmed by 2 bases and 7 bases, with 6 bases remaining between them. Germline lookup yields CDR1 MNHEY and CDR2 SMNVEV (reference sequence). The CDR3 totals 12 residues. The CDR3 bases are TGTGCCAGCAGTTTAAACGGGAATGAGCAGTTCTTC. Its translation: CASSLNGNEQFF.

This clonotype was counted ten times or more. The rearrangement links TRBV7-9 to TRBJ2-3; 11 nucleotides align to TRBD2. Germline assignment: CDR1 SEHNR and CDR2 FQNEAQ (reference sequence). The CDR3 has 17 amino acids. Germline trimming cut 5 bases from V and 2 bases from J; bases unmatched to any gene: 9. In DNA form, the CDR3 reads TGTGCCAGCAGCGTTTCAGTAGCGGGAGGGGTCACAGATACGCAGTATTTT. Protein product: CASSVSVAGGVTDTQYF.

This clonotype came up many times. The CDR3 region is CASSSVDSYGTQYF. The CDR3 coding sequence is TGCGCCAGCAGCTCGGTTGACTCTTACGGTACGCAGTATTTT. This chain links TRBV5-1 with TRBJ2-3; no clear D gene. The CDR3 totals 14 residues. The germline V gene encodes CDR1 SGHRS and CDR2 YFSETQ. V was shortened by 3 bases and J by 8 bases, with 16 bases between the two germline ends.

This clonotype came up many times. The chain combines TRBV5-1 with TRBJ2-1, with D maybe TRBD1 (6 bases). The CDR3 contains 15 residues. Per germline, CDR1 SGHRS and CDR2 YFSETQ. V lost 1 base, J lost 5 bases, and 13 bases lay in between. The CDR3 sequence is CASSLYRDFNNEQFF. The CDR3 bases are TGCGCCAGCAGCTTGTACAGGGATTTCAACAATGAGCAGTTCTTC.

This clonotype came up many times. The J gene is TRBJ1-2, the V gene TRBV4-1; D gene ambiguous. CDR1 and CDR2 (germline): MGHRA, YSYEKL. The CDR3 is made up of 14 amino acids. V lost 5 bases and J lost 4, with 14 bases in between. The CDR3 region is CASSETSQAYGYTF. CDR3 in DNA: TGCGCCAGCAGCGAGACGAGCCAGGCCTATGGCTACACCTTC.

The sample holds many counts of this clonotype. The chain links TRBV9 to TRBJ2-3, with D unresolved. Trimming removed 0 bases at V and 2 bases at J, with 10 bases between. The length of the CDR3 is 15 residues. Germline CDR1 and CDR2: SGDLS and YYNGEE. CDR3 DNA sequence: TGTGCCAGCAGCGTAGAAAGCCCGTTCACAGATACGCAGTATTTT. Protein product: CASSVESPFTDTQYF.